What follows describes a single TCR beta chain. The germline V gene encodes CDR1 LNHDA and CDR2 SQIVND (reference sequence). The CDR3 loop spans 14 amino acids. J gave up 7 bases and V 7 bases, and 8 bases lay outside the gene matches. This entry comes from a study of cytomegalovirus exposure and HLA in healthy donors. PCR primers comprised 60 Vbeta and 13 Jbeta primers. Sequenced by immunoSEQ multiplex PCR; TCRdb stores in-frame clones only, minus some. Among 100,000 to 150,000 clones listed, over 65% were seen once. The V gene is TRBV19, the J gene TRBJ1-4; 8 bases are a match to TRBD1. The origin of this receptor is a man aged 50 to 59 in good health and CMV-seronegative. The sample comprised PBMCs. DNA for the CDR3: TGTGCCAGTACCGGACAGGGATTAAGTGAAAAACTGTTTTTT. Translation gives CASTGQGLSEKLFF.